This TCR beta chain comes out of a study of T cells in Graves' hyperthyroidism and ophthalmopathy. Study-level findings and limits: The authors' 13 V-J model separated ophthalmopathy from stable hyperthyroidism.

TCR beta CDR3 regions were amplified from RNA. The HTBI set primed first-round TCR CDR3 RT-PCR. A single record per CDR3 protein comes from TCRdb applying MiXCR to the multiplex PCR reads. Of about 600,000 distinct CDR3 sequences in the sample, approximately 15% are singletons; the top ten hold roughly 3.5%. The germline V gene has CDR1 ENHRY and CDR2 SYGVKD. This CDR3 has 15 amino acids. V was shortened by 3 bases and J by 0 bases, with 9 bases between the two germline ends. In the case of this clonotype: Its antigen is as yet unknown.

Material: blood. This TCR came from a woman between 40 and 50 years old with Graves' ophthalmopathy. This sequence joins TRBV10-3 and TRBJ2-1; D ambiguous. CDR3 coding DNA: TGTGCCATCAGTGAAAACCCCAGCTCCTACAATGAGCAGTTCTTC. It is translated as CAISENPSSYNEQFF.